Shown below are 10 T cell receptor beta chains from a single sample sequenced in a study of T cells in Graves' hyperthyroidism and ophthalmopathy (dated 2019 in TCRdb). The library was produced with multiplex PCR. Sequencing was carried out with an Illumina HiSeq 2000. Amplification of TCR beta CDR3 regions was carried out from RNA transcripts. The TCR CDR3 was subjected to a first round of RT-PCR using the HTBI primer set and the Qiagen OneStep RT-PCR kit. TCRdb itself trimmed the public reads at Q25 with fastp, ran MiXCR and retained productive beta chains. Every distinct CDR3 protein forms one entry, paired with its most common genes and DNA. Here the sample has around 390,000 distinct CDR3 sequences; approximately 15% occur a single time. The ten largest account for around 20% of the sample. Source material: blood. These receptors were collected from a woman in her twenties or thirties with Graves' ophthalmopathy.

There are many counts of this clonotype. V gene TRBV3-1 combines with J gene TRBJ2-1; TRBD2 matches 14 bases. The V gene's germline CDR1 is LGHDT and CDR2 YNNKEL (reference sequence). V shed 4 bases, J shed 8 bases, and the junction held 1 base outside the gene matches. The CDR3 totals 14 residues. The CDR3 spells CASSRLAGGDEQFF. Written as DNA, the CDR3 is TGTGCCAGCAGCCGACTAGCGGGGGGGGATGAGCAGTTCTTC.

This clonotype was counted only a few times. J is TRBJ2-1 and V is TRBV9; unclear D gene. The CDR3 is made up of 13 amino acids. From germline, CDR1 is SGDLS and CDR2 YYNGEE. V lost 0 bases and J lost 6, with 7 bases in between. CDR3 bases: TGTGCCAGCAGCGTAGGGTATGCCAATGAGCAGTTCTTC. This codes for CASSVGYANEQFF. Variable domain in full (rest from reference TRBV9 and TRBJ2-1): DSGVTQTPKHLITATGQRVTLRCSPRSGDLSVYWYQQSLDQGLQFLIQYYNGEERAKGNILERFSAQQFPDLHSELNLSSLELGDSALYFCASSVGYANEQFFGPGTRLTVL.

This rearrangement joins TRBV9 to TRBJ1-2, with unresolved D. The CDR3 loop spans 17 amino acids. The germline V and J ends were trimmed by 5 bases and 3 bases, with 23 bases remaining between them. Looked up from germline, CDR1 is SGDLS and CDR2 is YYNGEE. CDR3 bases: TGTGCCAGCAGTACAAGCGCCCCCGGTGGGCCCGACTATGGCTACACCTTC. Encoded protein: CASSTSAPGGPDYGYTF. Drawing the rest from reference TRBV9 and TRBJ1-2, the complete variable domain is DSGVTQTPKHLITATGQRVTLRCSPRSGDLSVYWYQQSLDQGLQFLIQYYNGEERAKGNILERFSAQQFPDLHSELNLSSLELGDSALYFCASSTSAPGGPDYGYTFGSGTRLTVV.

This clonotype was seen many times. J is TRBJ2-5 and V is TRBV28; tentative D call: TRBD2 (6 bases). The V gene's germline CDR1 is MDHEN and CDR2 SYDVKM. V was pared by 6 bases and J by 6 bases, with 17 bases between. The CDR3 covers 14 residues. The CDR3 protein is CASRYGTAAKTQYF. The DNA of the CDR3 is TGTGCCAGCAGATATGGGACTGCCGCCAAGACCCAGTACTTC.

The chain couples TRBV6-1 to TRBJ1-4; D may be TRBD1 (5 bases). The CDR3 runs to 15 residues. Trimming removed 3 bases from V and 12 bases from J, with 20 bases in between. Germline CDR1 MNHNS, CDR2 SASEGT. CDR3 bases: TGTGCCAGCAGTGACGGACACACACCACTGGGGGAACTGTTTTTT. Encoded protein: CASSDGHTPLGELFF.

Comments on this clonotype: One junction end disagrees with the germline gene, perhaps due to a read error. CDR3 sequence reads: CASNYSVYNEQFF. In nucleotides, the CDR3 is TGTGCCAGCAATTACTCTGTTTACAATGAGCAGTTCTTC. This chain connects TRBV6-2 or TRBV6-3 to TRBJ2-1; D is ambiguous. The CDR3 covers 13 residues. CDR1 is MNHEY and CDR2 is SVGEGT in the germline V gene.

This clonotype was counted many times. V is TRBV12-3 or TRBV12-4 and J is TRBJ2-3; D assignment may be TRBD1 or TRBD2 (5 bases each). The CDR3 consists of 15 residues. V gave up 4 bases and J gave up 3 bases, with 14 bases separating them. The CDR3 sequence: CASSSSIEGTDTQYF. Written as DNA, the CDR3 is TGTGCCAGCAGTTCTAGCATAGAGGGGACAGATACGCAGTATTTT.

This clonotype was observed at least ten times. This sequence joins TRBV5-1 and TRBJ2-1; no firm D call. The CDR3 is 15 residues long. Germline CDR1 SGHRS, CDR2 YFSETQ. Trimming left V 2 bases short and J 0 bases short, with 9 bases between. The CDR3: CASSFEWGSYNEQFF. The CDR3 DNA is TGCGCCAGCAGCTTTGAGTGGGGCTCCTACAATGAGCAGTTCTTC.

This clonotype was found many times. The rearrangement links TRBV20-1 to TRBJ2-7, with no clear D. Germline V gene sequence: CDR1 DFQATT, CDR2 SNEGSKA (reference sequence). V lost 5 bases, J lost 2 bases, and 13 bases lay in between. This CDR3 is 13 amino acids long. CDR3 protein: CSAVQKGTYEQYF. DNA for the CDR3: TGCAGTGCTGTACAAAAAGGTACCTACGAGCAGTACTTC.

This clonotype came up many times. The chain couples TRBV20-1 to TRBJ1-5; possible D gene TRBD1, 5 bases. The V and J ends lost 6 bases and 0 bases respectively, with 15 bases between them. The V gene's germline CDR1 is DFQATT and CDR2 SNEGSKA (reference sequence). The CDR3 has 15 residues. CDR3 nucleotides: TGCAGTGCCGAGTGGCTCAGGGATAGCAATCAGCCCCAGCATTTT. It specifies CSAEWLRDSNQPQHF.